This T cell receptor (beta chain) comes out of a study of T cells in Graves' hyperthyroidism and ophthalmopathy. Orbital computed tomography, thyroid ultrasound, serum thyroxine and TRAb, and clinical symptoms together informed the diagnoses. This clonotype was seen at least ten times. TCR beta CDR3 regions were amplified from RNA transcripts. With the HTBI primer set, the TCR CDR3 went through a first round of RT-PCR. TCRdb itself ran the multiplex PCR reads through MiXCR, one entry per CDR3 protein. The data hold hundreds of thousands of distinct CDR3 sequences, with roughly an eighth observed a single time. Trimming removed 4 bases from V and 1 base from J, with 13 bases in between. Per the germline V gene, CDR1 is MNHNS and CDR2 is SASEGT. The length of the CDR3 is 15 residues.

Sequencing was carried out using blood. This TCR was recovered from a woman in her forties with Graves' ophthalmopathy. The chain is built from TRBV6-1 and TRBJ1-1; a possible D gene is TRBD1 (5 bases). For the CDR3, the DNA is TGTGCCAGCAGTGCCAAAAACGGGGGGAACACTGAAGCTTTCTTT. Translation: CASSAKNGGNTEAFF.